This T cell receptor (beta chain) comes out of a study of blood T cell repertoires in COVID-19. Authors' methods: Estimation of nucleated cell counts was performed using reference gene primer amplification. TCRdb's copy holds only in-frame clones and misses some; the assay was immunoSEQ multiplex PCR. From that table come the V and J calls and clone size; the DNA was used to work out D and trimming. The sample has about 250,000 clones, around 88% seen once; the top ten hold over 1.1%. The trim removed 5 bases at V and 1 base at J, leaving 2 bases unmatched. The CDR3 runs 14 residues. Germline assignment: CDR1 SGHDT and CDR2 YYEEEE. Points on this clone: Other nucleotide sequences in the sample specify the same CDR3.

The sequenced material came from peripheral blood. The genes are TRBV5-6 and TRBJ1-1; 10 nucleotides agree with TRBD1. The TCR was taken from a man older than 75 with acute or convalescent COVID-19. Here the CDR3 DNA reads TGTGCCAGCAGTCGGGACAGGGGGAACACTGAAGCTTTCTTT. Translated: CASSRDRGNTEAFF.